This T cell receptor beta chain stems from a study of naive and memory T cell subsets. Study outcomes and limitations: TCR counts from RNA may reflect activation-linked expression changes.

V trimming: 0 bases; J trimming: 7 bases; junction bases outside the gene matches: 5. The CDR3 runs 15 residues. Germline V gene sequence: CDR1 MNHEY, CDR2 SVGEGT. Cells stained for CD3, CD4, CD8, CD45RA and CD27 were sorted into four subsets. There are a few counts of this clonotype. Its antigen is unidentified. An equimolar mix of two oligonucleotides served as the beta constant-region primer for TRBC1 and TRBC2. Four rounds of PCR amplified the ligated cDNA using nested alpha and beta constant-region primers plus SP2. The cDNA 3' end received a ligated single-stranded oligonucleotide carrying the SP2 primer and a 12-nucleotide UMI. TCRdb re-called the UMI-ligation and nested PCR reads through MiXCR, storing one row per CDR3 protein. The profile shows some 82,000 distinct CDR3 sequences, about 9.9% of them singletons.

The chain employs TRBV6-2 or TRBV6-3 and TRBJ2-1, with 8 bases matching TRBD2. This receptor was identified in a human donor in good health. Sequencing input: naive CD8+ T cells from blood. The CDR3 DNA reads TGTGCCAGCAGTTACTCTGGCGGGAGGTTTAATGAGCAGTTCTTC. It specifies CASSYSGGRFNEQFF.